Below, 12 T cell receptor beta chains from the same sample are listed, as sequenced in a study of T cells in Graves' hyperthyroidism and ophthalmopathy. Authors of the study amplified TCR beta CDR3 regions from RNA transcripts. The HTBI primer set drove a first-round RT-PCR of the TCR CDR3. TCRdb recomputed calls from the multiplex PCR reads with MiXCR, one row per CDR3 protein. The table lists about 420,000 distinct CDR3 sequences, 15% to 17% of them singletons. Sequencing used blood. The receptors come from a young woman with Graves' hyperthyroidism.

This clonotype was observed at least ten times. The chain couples TRBV20-1 to TRBJ1-5; 8 bases align to TRBD1. The germline V gene has CDR1 DFQATT and CDR2 SNEGSKA (reference sequence). V dropped 2 bases and J dropped 4; count of bases not matched to a gene: 10. The CDR3 length is 16 residues. This CDR3 reads CSARKVQGAPNQPQHF. For the CDR3, the DNA is TGCAGTGCTAGAAAAGTCCAGGGGGCGCCGAATCAGCCCCAGCATTTT.

This clonotype has more than one count but fewer than ten. J is TRBJ2-5 and V is TRBV7-6; D perhaps matches TRBD2 (5 bases). With 4 bases removed from V and 1 base from J, the gap between germline ends came to 10 bases. The CDR3 is 14 amino acids. CDR1 and CDR2 (germline): SGHVS, FNYEAQ. The CDR3 loop is CASSWEWGQETQYF. The CDR3, as DNA: TGTGCCAGCAGCTGGGAGTGGGGCCAAGAGACCCAGTACTTC.

This clonotype showed up many times. The chain uses TRBV28 and TRBJ1-6; the D gene is possibly TRBD1 (6 bases). CDR3 length: 19 residues. V was clipped by 10 bases and J by 6 bases, with 31 bases between them. Germline values: CDR1 MDHEN, CDR2 SYDVKM. The CDR3 bases are TGTGCCACCATAAACCTGGCGGGGGCCTACCCCTCTTCTAATTCACCCCTCCACTTT. The encoded protein is CATINLAGAYPSSNSPLHF. The full variable domain, with the rest looked up from reference TRBV28 and TRBJ1-6, is DVKVTQSSRYLVKRTGEKVFLECVQDMDHENMFWYRQDPGLGLRLIYFSYDVKMKEKGDIPEGYSVSREKKERFSLILESASTNQTSMYLCATINLAGAYPSSNSPLHFGNGTRLTVT.

Many counts were recorded for this clonotype. The gene calls are TRBV27 and TRBJ1-5; tentatively, D is TRBD1 (5 bases). Germline loops: CDR1 MNHEY, CDR2 SMNVEV (reference sequence). Trimming stripped 0 bases from V and 1 base from J, with 22 bases between. This CDR3 comprises 20 residues. The CDR3 here is CASSLSDCGERTLSNQPQHF. CDR3 bases: TGTGCCAGCAGTTTATCGGACTGCGGGGAACGGACATTAAGCAATCAGCCCCAGCATTTT.

Comment on this clonotype: One base away lies a much larger clone, so this may be a sequencing read error. The chain has TRBV11-2 and TRBJ1-3, with unresolved D. This CDR3 is 13 amino acids long. CDR1 is SGHAT and CDR2 is FQNNGV in the germline V gene. This CDR3 reads CASGLSSGNTIHF. DNA of the CDR3: TGTGCCAGCGGGTTGAGCTCTGGAAACACCATACATTTT.

V usage is TRBV7-9 and J usage is TRBJ2-7; no reliable D call. Germline V lookup: CDR1 SEHNR, CDR2 FQNEAQ (reference sequence). V gave up 5 bases and J gave up 3 bases, with 5 bases separating them. The CDR3 extends over 11 amino acids. The DNA for the CDR3 is TGTGCCAGCAGCGTAAACTACGAGCAGTACTTC. Its protein is CASSVNYEQYF.

This clonotype was picked up many times. Written as DNA, the CDR3 is TGTGCCAGCAGCGCGGGTCCTTATAGCAATCAGCCCCAGCATTTT. Translation gives CASSAGPYSNQPQHF. The rearrangement links TRBV25-1 to TRBJ1-5; D remains ambiguous. The germline V and J ends were trimmed by 6 bases and 0 bases, with 12 bases remaining between them. The CDR3 consists of 15 residues. In germline, CDR1 is MGHDK, CDR2 SYGVNS.

The sample holds a few counts of this clonotype. This chain joins TRBV19 and TRBJ2-7; D not certain. The CDR3 loop spans 13 amino acids. V lost 5 bases, J lost 2 bases, and 10 bases lay in between. Germline V gene data show CDR1 as LNHDA and CDR2 as SQIVND (reference sequence). The CDR3 loop is CASSLSQTYEQYF. CDR3 DNA: TGTGCCAGTAGTCTATCCCAGACCTACGAGCAGTACTTC.

A few counts support this clonotype. The rearrangement uses TRBV12-3 or TRBV12-4 and TRBJ1-2; a possible D gene is TRBD1 (5 bases). The V and J ends lost 6 bases and 4 bases respectively, with 15 bases between them. The CDR3 length is 14 residues. The CDR3 DNA follows: TGTGCCAGCAGGGGCGGCGGGGCTGGCTATGGCTACACCTTC. It is translated as CASRGGGAGYGYTF.

This clonotype was counted ten times or more. V is TRBV5-1 and J is TRBJ2-3, with 9 bases fitting TRBD1. The length of the CDR3 is 15 residues. The junction had 4 bases not matched to a gene; V was cut back by 4 bases and J by 1 base. Per the germline V gene, CDR1 is SGHRS and CDR2 is YFSETQ. Here the CDR3 DNA reads TGCGCCAGCAGCGTGGGACAGGGAGGCACAGATACGCAGTATTTT. It is translated as CASSVGQGGTDTQYF.

This clonotype was seen many times. The chain carries TRBV28 and TRBJ1-2; TRBD1 matches at 9 bases. The CDR3 is 16 residues long. With 6 bases clipped from V and 3 bases from J, the junction kept 11 bases outside the gene matches. CDR1 is MDHEN, CDR2 SYDVKM, per germline. The CDR3 is CASSSPRQGVYYGYTF. The CDR3 nucleotides are TGTGCCAGCAGCTCCCCCCGACAGGGGGTTTACTATGGCTACACCTTC.

V and J are TRBV19 and TRBJ1-6, with a weak D call TRBD1 (6 bases). Germline V gene sequence: CDR1 LNHDA, CDR2 SQIVND (reference sequence). This CDR3 has 13 residues. Trimming took 9 bases from V and 2 from J, leaving 8 bases between them. CDR3 sequence (DNA): TGTGCCAGCCGGGACACCTATAATTCACCCCTCCACTTT. It specifies CASRDTYNSPLHF.